This T cell receptor beta chain was recovered during a study of T cells after yellow fever vaccination. V shed 5 bases and J shed 0 bases, with 13 bases lying between them. Germline V CDR1 and CDR2: SGHNT, YYREEE (reference sequence). This CDR3 contains 15 residues. This clonotype appeared a few times. TCRdb re-analysed the 5' RACE reads in MiXCR, keeping a single row per CDR3 protein. The table includes about 300,000 distinct CDR3 sequences, 6.8% detected once. The material sequenced was PBMCs, taken around 45 days after the first yellow fever vaccination. V gene TRBV5-4 combines with J gene TRBJ2-3; tentatively, D is TRBD1 (5 bases). This sequence was found in a man aged 18 to 29 who received the YFV17D yellow fever vaccine. The CDR3 sequence: CASRPDISSTDTQYF. Here the CDR3 DNA reads TGTGCCAGCAGACCGGACATTTCTAGCACAGATACGCAGTATTTT.